The sequence of this TCR beta chain was determined in a study of PD-L1 blockade in urothelial cancer. The V gene's germline CDR1 is LNHDA and CDR2 SQIVND (reference sequence). V gave up 5 bases and J gave up 2 bases; unmatched junction bases: 7. The CDR3 runs 16 residues. Time point denoted: pretreatment peripheral blood. Anywhere from 1 to 8 samples came from each patient, spanning pretreatment and on-treatment. Synthetically made TCR analog templates were put into each PCR as spikes. Only in-frame clones appear in the TCRdb table, and some are missing; sequencing was by immunoSEQ multiplex PCR. The sample yields tens of thousands of clones, approximately 80% seen once.

This chain connects TRBV19 to TRBJ1-4, with TRBD1 matching 8 bases. Sequences were derived from PBMCs, sampled around atezolizumab (anti-PD-L1) treatment. The TCR sequence derives from a man between 45 and 60 years old with urothelial cancer. CDR3 amino acids: CASSSGQGATNEKLFF. CDR3 coding DNA: TGTGCCAGTAGTTCAGGACAGGGAGCGACTAATGAAAAACTGTTTTTT.